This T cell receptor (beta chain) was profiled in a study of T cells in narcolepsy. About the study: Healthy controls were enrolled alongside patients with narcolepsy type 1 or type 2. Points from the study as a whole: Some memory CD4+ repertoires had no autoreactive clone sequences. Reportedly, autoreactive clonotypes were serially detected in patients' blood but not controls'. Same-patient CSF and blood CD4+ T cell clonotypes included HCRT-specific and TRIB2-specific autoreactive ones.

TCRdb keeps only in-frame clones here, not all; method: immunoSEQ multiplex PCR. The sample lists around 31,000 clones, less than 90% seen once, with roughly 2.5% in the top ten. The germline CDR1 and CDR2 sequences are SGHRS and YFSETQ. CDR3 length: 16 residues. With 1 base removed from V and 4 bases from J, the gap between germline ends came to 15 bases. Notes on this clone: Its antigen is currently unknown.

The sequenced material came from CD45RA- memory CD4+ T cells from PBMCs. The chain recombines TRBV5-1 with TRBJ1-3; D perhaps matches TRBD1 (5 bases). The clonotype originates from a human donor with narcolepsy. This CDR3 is CASSLTPSREGNTIYF. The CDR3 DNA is TGCGCCAGCAGCTTGACCCCCAGCAGGGAGGGAAACACCATATATTTT.